This record concerns one TCR beta chain sequence. This sample stems from a study of CD8 T cells in Susac syndrome. Trimming removed 0 bases from V and 2 bases from J, with 13 bases in between. This CDR3 is 16 amino acids long. Germline V gene sequence: CDR1 GTSNPN, CDR2 SVGIG (reference sequence). An amount of RNA that ranged from roughly 0.5 to 1 ug was reverse transcribed with random hexamers. Via MiXCR, TCRdb re-called the immunoSEQ multiplex PCR reads, giving one row per CDR3 protein. The table records about 130,000 distinct CDR3 sequences, about 94% of them present only once. This chain links TRBV30 with TRBJ2-2; a possible D gene is TRBD2 (5 bases). The clonotype was recovered from a human donor with multiple sclerosis. Specimen: CD4+ T cells from PBMCs. The CDR3 DNA reads as TGTGCCTGGAGTGTACTAGTACAGATTAACACCGGGGAGCTGTTTTTT. Its translation: CAWSVLVQINTGELFF.